Following are 9 T cell receptor beta chains from one sample sequenced in a study of T-cell reconstitution after alpha-beta-depleted transplantation in children. Unique molecular identifiers tagged the TCRbeta library. TCRdb used MiXCR to reprocess the PCR reads, holding one entry per CDR3 protein. The sample carries 90,000 to 130,000 distinct CDR3 sequences, approximately 10% recorded once. The sample consisted of PBMCs, taken before TCRalphabeta/CD19-depleted stem cell transplant. The receptors derive from a boy aged 2 to 9 with acute lymphoblastic leukemia, due to receive a stem cell transplant.

In this sample, this clonotype turned up a few times. J is TRBJ2-7 and V is TRBV5-1; D remains ambiguous. CDR3 size: 14 residues. From germline, CDR1 is SGHRS and CDR2 YFSETQ. V was clipped by 0 bases and J by 3 bases, with 10 bases between them. CDR3 protein: CASSLDQPHYEQYF. The CDR3 DNA follows: TGCGCCAGCAGCTTGGATCAACCCCACTACGAGCAGTACTTC.

This clonotype has ten or more counts. V usage is TRBV5-1 and J usage is TRBJ1-3, with D possibly matching TRBD1 (6 bases). V was trimmed by 0 bases and J by 0 bases, leaving 10 bases between them. The CDR3 contains 16 residues. Germline CDR1 SGHRS, CDR2 YFSETQ. CDR3 region: CASSLVDSSSGNTIYF. CDR3 DNA: TGCGCCAGCAGCTTGGTGGACAGCTCCTCTGGAAACACCATATATTTT.

V is TRBV7-9 and J is TRBJ1-2; unclear D gene. Trimming left V 2 bases short and J 0 bases short, with 4 bases between. CDR1 is SEHNR and CDR2 is FQNEAQ in the germline V gene (reference sequence). The CDR3 has 13 residues. CDR3 amino acids: CASSLRSNYGYTF. CDR3 DNA: TGTGCCAGCAGCTTACGGTCTAACTATGGCTACACCTTC.

The chain combines TRBV20-1 with TRBJ2-3; TRBD2 is a possible D gene (6 bases). CDR1 is DFQATT and CDR2 is SNEGSKA in the germline V gene (reference sequence). CDR3 length equals 15 residues. With 6 bases removed from V and 8 bases from J, the gap between germline ends came to 24 bases. The CDR3 spells CSAGTGGPQTFTQYF. The CDR3 DNA reads as TGCAGTGCCGGCACCGGGGGACCCCAAACCTTTACGCAGTATTTT.

The CDR3 region is CASSLGGGGRFSYNEQFF. The CDR3 DNA reads TGTGCCAGCAGCTTAGGTGGAGGGGGCCGGTTCTCCTACAATGAGCAGTTCTTC. The rearrangement links TRBV11-1 to TRBJ2-1; maybe TRBD1 (7 bases). Germline V gives CDR1 SGHAT, CDR2 FQDESV (reference sequence). CDR3 size: 18 residues. V lost 1 base and J lost 0, with 16 bases in between.

This clonotype was counted many times. This chain joins TRBV11-2 and TRBJ2-2, with D perhaps being TRBD1 or TRBD2 (5 bases each). The germline gives CDR1 SGHAT, CDR2 FQNNGV. The CDR3 is made up of 16 amino acids. V lost 5 bases and J 7 bases, leaving 20 bases between the germline ends. The CDR3 loop reads CASSARDGLVSGELFF. In DNA form, the CDR3 reads TGTGCCAGCAGCGCCCGGGACGGCTTGGTGAGCGGGGAGCTGTTTTTT.

This clonotype was recorded many times. The gene calls are TRBV11-2 and TRBJ2-2; 13 nucleotides agree with TRBD2. V was clipped by 2 bases and J by 0 bases; unmatched bases: 3. This CDR3 has 18 residues. In germline, CDR1 is SGHAT, CDR2 FQNNGV. CDR3 in DNA: TGTGCCAGCAGCTTAAGACTAGCGGGAGGACCGAACACCGGGGAGCTGTTTTTT. It codes for CASSLRLAGGPNTGELFF.

The rearrangement joins TRBV20-1 to TRBJ2-5; 15 bases fit TRBD2. This CDR3 spans 16 amino acids. V was pared by 6 bases and J by 5 bases, with 10 bases of the junction left unmatched. Germline loops: CDR1 DFQATT, CDR2 SNEGSKA (reference sequence). The chain's CDR3 is CSARTSGRASRETQYF. The DNA of the CDR3 is TGCAGTGCCCGGACTAGCGGGAGGGCCAGTCGGGAGACCCAGTACTTC.

This clonotype turned up a few times. The chain couples TRBV25-1 to TRBJ2-3, with D uncertain. The V gene lost 2 bases and the J gene lost 5 bases, with 14 bases spanning the gap. This CDR3 is built from 15 residues. In germline, CDR1 is MGHDK, CDR2 SYGVNS. DNA for the CDR3: TGTGCCAGCAGTGAACCCCAGGACCATCGAGATACGCAGTATTTT. It yields the protein CASSEPQDHRDTQYF.